Detailed here is one TCR beta chain. Its matching antigen is unknown. This entry is derived from a study of cytomegalovirus exposure and HLA in healthy donors. Broader study findings: Productive rates of about 87% or about 30% were seen for most TCR beta V segments in an earlier analysis.

60 Vbeta and 13 Jbeta primers were used in PCR. Sequenced by immunoSEQ multiplex PCR; TCRdb stores in-frame clones only, minus some. The table lists approximately 75,000 clones, roughly 80% of them singletons, with approximately 1% in the top ten. Specimen: PBMCs. This clonotype was obtained from a male donor in good health and CMV-seronegative.

The CDR3, as DNA: TGTGCCAGCAGTTACGGACAGTTATACGAGCAGTACTTC. This encodes CASSYGQLYEQYF. The chain joins TRBV6-6 to TRBJ2-7; TRBD1 is a possible D gene (6 bases). The CDR3 is 13 residues long. V lost 2 bases and J 4 bases, leaving 9 bases between the germline ends. CDR1 and CDR2 (germline): MNHNY, SVGAGI (reference sequence).